A single T cell receptor (beta chain) is shown here with its context. Antigen: not known. The entry originates in a study of radiotherapy plus CTLA-4 blockade in lung cancer. Turning to the study itself: Objective responses arose in over 15% of patients, and 31% experienced disease control.

Germline CDR1 reads SGDLS; CDR2 reads YYNGEE. The CDR3 covers 14 residues. Trimming removed 0 bases from V and 6 bases from J, with 11 bases in between. Data came from immunoSEQ multiplex PCR; TCRdb stores just in-frame clones and leaves some out. This repertoire shows under 20,000 clones, roughly 82% found once; its top ten account for around a quarter. Study-level points and caveats: How blood T cell clones changed early, along with interferon-beta, reportedly forecast response best.

The source of this sequence is a human donor with non-small cell lung cancer whose response to radiotherapy plus ipilimumab could not be evaluated. The chain carries TRBV9 and TRBJ2-3, with D possibly TRBD2 on 6 matching bases. This sample comprised peripheral blood, obtained from a patient treated with radiotherapy plus ipilimumab. The CDR3 sequence: CASSVVGRRDTQYF. The CDR3 nucleotides are TGTGCCAGCAGCGTAGTGGGGAGGCGGGATACGCAGTATTTT.